This is a list of T cell receptor beta chains from one sample in a study of blood T cells in healthy people across ages. TCRdb passed the 5' RACE reads through MiXCR, listing each CDR3 protein once. This sample has hundreds of thousands of distinct CDR3 sequences, with 25% to 30% found just once. Sequenced: blood. These receptors came from a woman aged 80 or over in good health. Each CDR3 is given with its conserved first and last residue. Fields, in order: D gene, clone size, J gene, V gene, CDR3 protein, CDR3 DNA. A D gene is named only where the DNA matches it firmly. Clone size appears in some rows only: once, few, many, or a class for an expanded clone.

>-|many|TRBJ1-2|TRBV12-3/TRBV12-4
CASSLKGSLGYGYTF
TGTGCCAGCAGTTTAAAGGGGTCCCTAGGTTATGGCTACACCTTC
>-|few|TRBJ2-1|TRBV20-1
CSASWGSEQFF
TGCAGTGCTAGTTGGGGGAGTGAGCAGTTCTTC
>TRBD1|many|TRBJ1-5|TRBV12-3/TRBV12-4
CASSPPGQGANQPQHF
TGTGCCAGCAGTCCTCCGGGACAGGGGGCGAATCAGCCCCAGCATTTT
>TRBD1|-|TRBJ2-1|TRBV7-2
CASSHRGQGYEQFF
TGTGCCAGCAGCCACAGGGGGCAGGGATACGAGCAGTTCTTC
>-|many|TRBJ2-1|TRBV20-1
CSARQGRGAYNEQFF
TGCAGTGCTCGGCAAGGGCGGGGAGCTTACAATGAGCAGTTCTTC
>-|many|TRBJ2-7|TRBV21-1
CASSGTAKYEQYF
TGTGCCAGCAGCGGGACAGCGAAATACGAGCAGTACTTC
>TRBD2|many|TRBJ2-1|TRBV7-8
CASSYPTSGGVLQGYNEQFF
TGTGCCAGCAGCTACCCGACTAGCGGGGGGGTCTTACAGGGGTACAATGAGCAGTTCTTC
>TRBD2|-|TRBJ2-1|TRBV5-1
CASSLGTSFLGQFF
TGCGCCAGCAGCCTCGGGACTAGCTTTCTGGGGCAGTTCTTC
>-|many|TRBJ2-1|TRBV20-1
CSASRGGVYNEQFF
TGCAGTGCTAGTAGGGGGGGGGTTTACAATGAGCAGTTCTTC
>-|few|TRBJ1-5|TRBV7-9
CTSSLESTRGSNQPQHF
TGTACCAGCAGCTTAGAGTCTACCCGGGGGAGCAATCAGCCCCAGCATTTT
>-|-|TRBJ2-1|TRBV6-5
CASKMGPLSSYEQFF
TGTGCCAGCAAGATGGGACCGCTAAGCTCCTACGAGCAGTTCTTC
>-|many|TRBJ2-1|TRBV28
CASSASGEQFF
TGTGCCAGCAGCGCCTCCGGGGAGCAGTTCTTC
>TRBD1|few|TRBJ2-6|TRBV27
CASSLNRQGEGSGANVLTF
TGTGCCAGCAGTTTAAATAGGCAGGGGGAAGGGTCTGGGGCCAACGTCCTGACTTTC
>-|few|TRBJ1-1|TRBV5-1
CASSLDRGLNTEAFF
TGCGCCAGCAGCTTGGATCGGGGATTGAACACTGAAGCTTTCTTT
>-|few|TRBJ1-5|TRBV20-1
CSASYPQGRATSQPQHF
TGCAGTGCTAGTTACCCCCAGGGCAGGGCCACAAGCCAGCCCCAGCATTTT
>TRBD2|many|TRBJ2-1|TRBV6-6
CASSTGTIEQFF
TGTGCCAGCAGTACTGGGACTATTGAGCAGTTCTTC
>-|-|TRBJ2-3|TRBV20-1
CSARDSPGLDTQYF
TGCAGTGCTAGAGACAGTCCAGGGCTGGATACGCAGTATTTT
>-|-|TRBJ2-1|TRBV10-3
CAISAHTETQFF
TGTGCCATCAGTGCGCACACGGAGACCCAGTTCTTC
>-|many|TRBJ2-7|TRBV7-8
CASSLQVSYEQYF
TGTGCCAGCAGCTTACAGGTTTCCTACGAGCAGTACTTC
>-|-|TRBJ2-3|TRBV11-2
CASGLERQGTDTQYF
TGTGCCAGCGGCTTAGAACGACAGGGCACAGATACGCAGTATTTT
>TRBD1|-|TRBJ2-2|TRBV29-1
CSVEQLGTGFRELFF
TGCAGCGTTGAACAGTTAGGGACAGGGTTCCGGGAGCTGTTTTTT
>TRBD2|few|TRBJ2-2|TRBV4-1
CASSLRIAGAEGFNTRELFF
TGCGCCAGCAGCCTCCGTATAGCGGGGGCGGAGGGGTTTAACACCCGGGAGCTGTTTTTT
>TRBD1|-|TRBJ1-5|TRBV2
CASSGTGGTQPQHF
TGTGCCAGCAGTGGGACAGGGGGTACGCAGCCCCAGCATTTT
>-|few|TRBJ2-2|TRBV6-2/TRBV6-3
CASSNRVSTGELFF
TGTGCCAGCAGTAATAGGGTGTCGACCGGGGAGCTGTTTTTT
>TRBD1|-|TRBJ1-1|TRBV6-5
CASSPTGTGNTEAFF
TGTGCCAGCAGCCCTACCGGGACAGGGAACACTGAAGCTTTCTTT
>-|few|TRBJ1-3|TRBV20-1
CSGREDNGNTIYF
TGCAGTGGGAGGGAGGACAATGGAAACACCATATATTTT
>-|few|TRBJ2-4|TRBV12-3/TRBV12-4
CASGAGRGVSSIQYF
TGTGCCAGCGGAGCGGGCCGAGGGGTCTCAAGCATTCAGTACTTC
>-|-|TRBJ2-7|TRBV7-9
CASSLADAWQYF
TGTGCCAGCAGCTTAGCGGATGCGTGGCAGTACTTC
>TRBD1|-|TRBJ1-5|TRBV6-2/TRBV6-3
CASSYSTGRYSNQPQHF
TGTGCCAGCAGTTACTCGACAGGGAGGTATAGCAATCAGCCCCAGCATTTT
>-|many|TRBJ1-6|TRBV20-1
CSARVQGDSPLHF
TGCAGTGCTAGGGTTCAGGGTGATTCACCCCTCCACTTT
>-|-|TRBJ1-1|TRBV3-1
CASSQGIPQPNTEAFF
TGTGCCAGCAGCCAAGGAATACCACAGCCGAACACTGAAGCTTTCTTT
>TRBD1|many|TRBJ2-1|TRBV5-1
CASSSGQGYNEQFF
TGCGCCAGCAGCTCAGGACAGGGCTACAATGAGCAGTTCTTC
>-|-|TRBJ2-1|TRBV11-2
CASSLQVNGQFF
TGTGCCAGCAGCTTACAGGTAAATGGGCAGTTCTTC
>-|many|TRBJ2-6|TRBV19
CASSIISSGANVLTF
TGTGCCAGTAGTATAATCTCCTCTGGGGCCAACGTCCTGACTTTC
>-|once|TRBJ2-1|TRBV7-9
CATDPVRVNEQFF
TGTGCCACCGACCCAGTAAGGGTAAATGAGCAGTTCTTC
>TRBD1|-|TRBJ1-2|TRBV20-1
CSASRTGEGGYTF
TGCAGTGCTAGTAGGACAGGAGAGGGTGGCTACACCTTC
>TRBD1|-|TRBJ1-5|TRBV11-2
CASSSIGQVPQPQHF
TGTGCCAGCAGCTCAATAGGACAGGTTCCTCAGCCCCAGCATTTT
>-|few|TRBJ2-2|TRBV18
CASSRNKNTGELFF
TGTGCCAGCTCACGTAACAAGAACACCGGGGAGCTGTTTTTT